This T cell receptor beta chain was captured in a study of cytotoxic CD8 clonotypes in ibrutinib-treated CLL. Study-wide results and limits: Clonality was elevated at ibrutinib response and had returned toward baseline at progression.

For this clone: What it recognizes is unknown.

Germline CDR1 SEHNR, CDR2 FQNEAQ (reference sequence). The CDR3 loop spans 14 amino acids. The trim removed 1 base at V and 6 bases at J, leaving 5 bases unmatched. TCRdb's copy holds only in-frame clones and misses some; the assay was immunoSEQ multiplex PCR. The sample has tens of thousands of clones; about 64% are singletons. The sample was PBMCs, taken after 24 months of ibrutinib treatment. The chain joins TRBV7-9 to TRBJ2-7, with TRBD1 identical over 8 bases. The TCR sequence derives from a human donor with chronic lymphocytic leukemia. The CDR3 coding sequence is TGTGCCAGCAGCTTAGAGACAGGGGTGGTCGAGCAGTACTTC. As protein: CASSLETGVVEQYF.